This TCR beta chain emerged from a study of CD8+CD57+ T cells in acquired aplastic anemia. About the research overall: Healthy CD8+ samples averaged about 11.0 million reads.

Concerning this clonotype itself: Its matching antigen is unknown.

CDR3 and TCR beta VDJ profiling relied on genomic DNA as the template. TCRdb re-derived calls from the reads in MiXCR, one entry per CDR3 protein. This sample has 60,000 to 75,000 distinct CDR3 sequences, with roughly 54% found just once. Findings and limits, study-wide: Overlapping CD8+ CDR3 repertoires of patients and controls contained under 35 shared sequences. No significant difference in CD8+ Simpson's diversity was found between patients and controls.

CDR1 and CDR2 (germline): KGHDR, SFDVKD. V was clipped by 3 bases and J by 11 bases; unmatched bases: 18. The CDR3 is 18 residues long. The sequenced sample consisted of sorted CD4+, CD8+, or CD8+CD57+ T cells (not recorded which) from PBMCs. The gene calls are TRBV24-1 and TRBJ2-3, with TRBD2 identical over 11 bases. The clonotype originates from a human donor in good health, serving as a control. The DNA for the CDR3 is TGTGCCACCAGTGATACTAGCGGGAGCGCTTACTCCTACAATGAGCAGTATTTT. The encoded protein is CATSDTSGSAYSYNEQYF.